A selection of T cell receptor beta chains follows, all from one sample in a study of shared clonotypes between healthy human individuals. Sequencing used immunoSEQ multiplex PCR; TCRdb keeps in-frame clones, though not all of them. Seen here are roughly 450,000 clones, about four fifths observed once, and the top ten hold approximately 13%. Sequences were obtained from PBMCs. These receptors all come from a woman aged 40 to 50 in good health. Some clones in this sample may be carry-over from other donors' samples. Both conserved end residues are part of each CDR3.

j_gene: NA
v_gene: TRBV30
CDR3aa: CAWSPPSSGSYEQYF

j_gene: TRBJ1-2
v_gene: TRBV7-3
CDR3aa: CASSPGWADSPGYTF

j_gene: TRBJ1-5
v_gene: TRBV5-6
CDR3aa: CASSSTGVHQPQHF

j_gene: TRBJ2-5
v_gene: TRBV6-4
CDR3aa: CASSDSPEGETQYF

j_gene: TRBJ2-7
v_gene: TRBV2
CDR3aa: CASLGAGEQYF

j_gene: TRBJ2-5
v_gene: TRBV9
CDR3aa: CASSPPGETQYF

j_gene: TRBJ1-1
v_gene: TRBV19
CDR3aa: CASRPPWGGTEAFF

j_gene: TRBJ2-1
v_gene: TRBV19
CDR3aa: CASSIDLWASGRDNEQFF

j_gene: TRBJ2-6
v_gene: TRBV7-9
CDR3aa: CASSPGGANVLTF

j_gene: TRBJ1-1
v_gene: TRBV4-1
CDR3aa: CASSQEGGTMNTEAFF

j_gene: TRBJ1-5
v_gene: TRBV19
CDR3aa: CASGQGYNQPQHF

j_gene: TRBJ2-2
v_gene: TRBV2
CDR3aa: CASSETGFGELFF

j_gene: TRBJ2-5
v_gene: TRBV14
CDR3aa: CASSPIGIEETQYF

j_gene: TRBJ2-1
v_gene: TRBV7-9
CDR3aa: CASSPRLAGVGNEQFF

j_gene: TRBJ1-1
v_gene: TRBV9
CDR3aa: CASSSQTGVWTEAFF

j_gene: TRBJ2-1
v_gene: TRBV28
CDR3aa: CASSFLGAGLAGGSEKQFF

j_gene: NA
v_gene: TRBV5-1
CDR3aa: CASSLALGTSDEQYF